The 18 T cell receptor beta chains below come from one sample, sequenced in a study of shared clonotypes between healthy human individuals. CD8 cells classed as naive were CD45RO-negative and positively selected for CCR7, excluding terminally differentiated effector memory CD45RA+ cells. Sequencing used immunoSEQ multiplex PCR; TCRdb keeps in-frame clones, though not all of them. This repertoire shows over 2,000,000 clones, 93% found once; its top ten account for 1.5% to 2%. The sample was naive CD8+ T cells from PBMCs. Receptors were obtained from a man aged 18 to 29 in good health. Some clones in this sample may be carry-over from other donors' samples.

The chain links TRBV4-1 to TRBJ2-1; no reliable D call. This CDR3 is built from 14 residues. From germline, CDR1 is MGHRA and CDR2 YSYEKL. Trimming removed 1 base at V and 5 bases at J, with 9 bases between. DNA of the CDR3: TGCGCCAGCAGCCAAGGATATCGGGACAATGAGCAGTTCTTC. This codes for CASSQGYRDNEQFF.

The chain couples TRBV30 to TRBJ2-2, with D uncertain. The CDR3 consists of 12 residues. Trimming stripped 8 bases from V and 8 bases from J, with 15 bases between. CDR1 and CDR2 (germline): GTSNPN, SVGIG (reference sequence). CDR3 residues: CAGSGGLGELFF. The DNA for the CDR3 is TGTGCCGGGTCCGGTGGGCTTGGGGAGCTGTTTTTT.

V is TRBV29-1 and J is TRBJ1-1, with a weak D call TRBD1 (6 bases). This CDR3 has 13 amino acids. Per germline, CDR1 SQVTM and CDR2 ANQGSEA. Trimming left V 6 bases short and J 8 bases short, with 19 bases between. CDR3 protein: CSVLDGMGAEAFF. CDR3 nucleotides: TGCAGCGTCCTGGACGGGATGGGGGCCGAAGCTTTCTTT. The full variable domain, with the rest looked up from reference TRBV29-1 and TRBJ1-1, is SAVISQKPSRDICQRGTSLTIQCQVDSQVTMMFWYRQQPGQSLTLIATANQGSEATYESGFVIDKFPISRPNLTFSTLTVSNMSPEDSSIYLCSVLDGMGAEAFFGQGTRLTVV.

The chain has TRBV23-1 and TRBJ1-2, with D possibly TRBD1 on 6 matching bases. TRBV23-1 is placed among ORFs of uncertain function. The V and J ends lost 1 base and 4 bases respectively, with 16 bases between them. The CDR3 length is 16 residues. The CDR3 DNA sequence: TGCGCCAGCAGTCAATGGGGGGACACCCCTGGCTATGGCTACACCTTC. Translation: CASSQWGDTPGYGYTF.

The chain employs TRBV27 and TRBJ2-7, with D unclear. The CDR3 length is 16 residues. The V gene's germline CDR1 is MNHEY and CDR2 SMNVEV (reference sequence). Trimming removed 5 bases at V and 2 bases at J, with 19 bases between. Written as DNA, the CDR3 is TGTGCCAGCAGTCCCCGTTGGGGTGCACCCCCCTACGAGCAGTACTTC. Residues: CASSPRWGAPPYEQYF.

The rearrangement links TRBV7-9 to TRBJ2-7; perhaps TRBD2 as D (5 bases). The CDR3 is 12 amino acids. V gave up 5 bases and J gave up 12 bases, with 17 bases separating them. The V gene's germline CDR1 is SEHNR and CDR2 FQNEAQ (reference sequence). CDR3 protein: CASSHPGESRYF. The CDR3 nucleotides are TGTGCCAGCAGCCACCCCGGGGAGAGCAGGTACTTC.

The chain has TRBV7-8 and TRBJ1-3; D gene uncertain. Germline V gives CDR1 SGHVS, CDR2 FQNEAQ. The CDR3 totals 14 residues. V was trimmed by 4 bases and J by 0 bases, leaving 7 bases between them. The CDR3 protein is CASSSVGSGNTIYF. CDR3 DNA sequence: TGTGCCAGCAGCTCAGTGGGCTCTGGAAACACCATATATTTT.

The CDR3 protein is CASSLLISINYGYTF. DNA for the CDR3: TGTGCCAGCAGCTTATTGATTTCCATTAACTATGGCTACACCTTC. The gene calls are TRBV7-8 and TRBJ1-2; no reliable D call. The germline V gene has CDR1 SGHVS and CDR2 FQNEAQ. Trimming pared 2 bases from V and 1 base from J, leaving 11 bases between. This CDR3 is built from 15 residues.

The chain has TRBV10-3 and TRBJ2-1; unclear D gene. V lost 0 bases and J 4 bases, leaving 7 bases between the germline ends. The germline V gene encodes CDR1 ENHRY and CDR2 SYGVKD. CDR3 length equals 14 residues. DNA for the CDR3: TGTGCCATCAGTGAGTCGGGGAATTACAATGAGCAGTTCTTC. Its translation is CAISESGNYNEQFF.

The DNA of the CDR3 is TGTGCCAGCAACCGGGACTTAACGTACAATGAGCAGTTCTTC. Amino acid sequence: CASNRDLTYNEQFF. V and J are TRBV2 and TRBJ2-1; a weak D match, TRBD2 (6 bases). Germline V lookup: CDR1 SNHLY, CDR2 FYNNEI. V dropped 7 bases and J dropped 4 bases, with 14 bases sitting between them. CDR3 length: 14 residues.

The CDR3 nucleotides read TGTGCCAGCAGCTATTTGTCTTCGCGGGAGCAGTACTTC. Protein: CASSYLSSREQYF. The gene calls are TRBV2 and TRBJ2-7, with unresolved D. Between the trimmed V and J ends, which lost 6 bases and 7 bases, there was a span of 16 bases. This CDR3 has 13 residues. Germline assignment: CDR1 SNHLY and CDR2 FYNNEI.

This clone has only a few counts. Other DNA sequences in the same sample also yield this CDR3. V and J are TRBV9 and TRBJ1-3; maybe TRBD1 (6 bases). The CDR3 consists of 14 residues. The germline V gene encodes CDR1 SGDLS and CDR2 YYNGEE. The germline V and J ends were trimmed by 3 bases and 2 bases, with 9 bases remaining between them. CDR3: CASSGTGPGNTIYF. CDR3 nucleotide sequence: TGTGCCAGCAGCGGTACAGGGCCTGGAAACACCATATATTTT. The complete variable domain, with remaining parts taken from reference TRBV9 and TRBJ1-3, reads DSGVTQTPKHLITATGQRVTLRCSPRSGDLSVYWYQQSLDQGLQFLIQYYNGEERAKGNILERFSAQQFPDLHSELNLSSLELGDSALYFCASSGTGPGNTIYFGEGSWLTVV.

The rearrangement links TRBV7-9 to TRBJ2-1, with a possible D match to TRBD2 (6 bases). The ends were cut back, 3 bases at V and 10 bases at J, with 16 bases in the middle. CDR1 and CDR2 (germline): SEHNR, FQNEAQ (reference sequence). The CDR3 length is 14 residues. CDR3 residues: CASSFTGVQHEQFF. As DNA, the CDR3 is TGTGCCAGCAGCTTCACGGGGGTGCAGCACGAGCAGTTCTTC.

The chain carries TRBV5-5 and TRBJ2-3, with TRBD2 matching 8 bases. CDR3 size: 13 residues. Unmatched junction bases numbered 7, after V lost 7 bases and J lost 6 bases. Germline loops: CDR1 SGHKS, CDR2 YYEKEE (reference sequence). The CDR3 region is CASLSGGPDTQYF. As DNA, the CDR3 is TGTGCCAGCCTCTCGGGAGGGCCCGATACGCAGTATTTT.

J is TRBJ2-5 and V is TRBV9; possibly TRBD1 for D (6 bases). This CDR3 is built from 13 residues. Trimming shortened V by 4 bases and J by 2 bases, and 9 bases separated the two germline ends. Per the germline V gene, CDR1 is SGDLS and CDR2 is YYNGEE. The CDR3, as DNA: TGTGCCAGCAGCTCCGGGACACAAGAGACCCAGTACTTC. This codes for CASSSGTQETQYF.

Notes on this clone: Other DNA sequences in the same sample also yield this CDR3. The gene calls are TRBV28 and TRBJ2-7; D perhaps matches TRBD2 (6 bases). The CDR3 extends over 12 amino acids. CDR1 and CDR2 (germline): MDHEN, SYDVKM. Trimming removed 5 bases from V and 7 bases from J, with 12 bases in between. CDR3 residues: CASSPGGIEQYF. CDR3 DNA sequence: TGTGCCAGCAGTCCCGGGGGAATAGAGCAGTACTTC.

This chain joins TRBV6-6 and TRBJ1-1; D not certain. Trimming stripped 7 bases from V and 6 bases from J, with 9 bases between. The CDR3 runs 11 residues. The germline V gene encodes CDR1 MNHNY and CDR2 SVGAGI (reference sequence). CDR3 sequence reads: CASIEFAEAFF. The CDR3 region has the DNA TGTGCCAGCATAGAGTTCGCTGAAGCTTTCTTT.

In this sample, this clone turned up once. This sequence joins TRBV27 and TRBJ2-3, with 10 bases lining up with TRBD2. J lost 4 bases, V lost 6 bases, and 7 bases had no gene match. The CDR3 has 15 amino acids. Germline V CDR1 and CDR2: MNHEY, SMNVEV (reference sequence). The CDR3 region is CASRISGRSPDTQYF. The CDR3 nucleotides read TGTGCCAGCAGGATTAGCGGGAGGTCCCCAGATACGCAGTATTTT.